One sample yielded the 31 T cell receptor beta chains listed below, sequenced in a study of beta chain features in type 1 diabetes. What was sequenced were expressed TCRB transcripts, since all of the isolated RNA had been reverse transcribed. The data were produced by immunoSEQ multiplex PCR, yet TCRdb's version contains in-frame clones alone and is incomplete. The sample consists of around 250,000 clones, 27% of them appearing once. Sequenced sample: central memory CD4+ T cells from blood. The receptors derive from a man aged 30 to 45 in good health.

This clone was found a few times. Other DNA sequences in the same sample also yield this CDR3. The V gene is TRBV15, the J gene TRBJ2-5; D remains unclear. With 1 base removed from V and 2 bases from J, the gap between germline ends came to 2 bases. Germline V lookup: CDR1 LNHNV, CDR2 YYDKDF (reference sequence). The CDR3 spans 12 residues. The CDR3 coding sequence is TGTGCCACCAGCAGAGGGCAAGAGACCCAGTACTTC. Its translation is CATSRGQETQYF.

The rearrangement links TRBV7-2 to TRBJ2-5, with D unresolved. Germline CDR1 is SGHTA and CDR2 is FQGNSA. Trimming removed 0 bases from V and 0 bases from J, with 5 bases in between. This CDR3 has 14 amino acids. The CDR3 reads CASSLAGNQETQYF. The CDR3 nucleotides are TGTGCCAGCAGCTTAGCGGGGAACCAAGAGACCCAGTACTTC.

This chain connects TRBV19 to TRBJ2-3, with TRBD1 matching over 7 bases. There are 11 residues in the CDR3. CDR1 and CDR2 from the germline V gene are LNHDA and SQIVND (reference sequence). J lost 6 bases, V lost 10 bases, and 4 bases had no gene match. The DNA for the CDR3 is TGTGCCACTGTACAGGGGGATACGCAGTATTTT. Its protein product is CATVQGDTQYF. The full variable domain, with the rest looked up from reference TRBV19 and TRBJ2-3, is DGGITQSPKYLFRKEGQNVTLSCEQNLNHDAMYWYRQDPGQGLRLIYYSQIVNDFQKGDIAEGYSVSREKKESFPLTVTSAQKNPTAFYLCATVQGDTQYFGPGTRLTVL.

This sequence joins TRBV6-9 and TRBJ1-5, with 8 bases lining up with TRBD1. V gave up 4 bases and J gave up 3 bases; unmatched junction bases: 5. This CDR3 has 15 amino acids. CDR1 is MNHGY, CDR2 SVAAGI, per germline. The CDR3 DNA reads TGTGCCAGCAGTTCGGGACAGGAGTACAATCAGCCCCAGCATTTT. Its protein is CASSSGQEYNQPQHF.

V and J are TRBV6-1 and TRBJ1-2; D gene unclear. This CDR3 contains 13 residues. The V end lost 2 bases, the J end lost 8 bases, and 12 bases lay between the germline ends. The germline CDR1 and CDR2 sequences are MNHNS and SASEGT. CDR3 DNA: TGTGCCAGCAGTGAAAGGCTATCGCGGGGCTACACCTTC. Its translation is CASSERLSRGYTF.

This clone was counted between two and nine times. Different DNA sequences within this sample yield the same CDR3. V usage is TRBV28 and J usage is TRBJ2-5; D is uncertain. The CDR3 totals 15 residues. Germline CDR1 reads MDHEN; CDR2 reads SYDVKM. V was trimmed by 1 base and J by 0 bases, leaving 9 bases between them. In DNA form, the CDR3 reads TGTGCCAGCAGTTTATTGACTGGAAACCAAGAGACCCAGTACTTC. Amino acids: CASSLLTGNQETQYF.

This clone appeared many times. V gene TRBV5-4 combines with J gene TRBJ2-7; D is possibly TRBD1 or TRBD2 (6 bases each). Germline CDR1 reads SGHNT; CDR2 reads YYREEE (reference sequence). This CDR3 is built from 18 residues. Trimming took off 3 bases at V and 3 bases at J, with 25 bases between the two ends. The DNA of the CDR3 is TGTGCCAGCAGCTCGATGCTGCAGCGGCGGGACATTGGCTACGAGCAGTACTTC. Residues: CASSSMLQRRDIGYEQYF.

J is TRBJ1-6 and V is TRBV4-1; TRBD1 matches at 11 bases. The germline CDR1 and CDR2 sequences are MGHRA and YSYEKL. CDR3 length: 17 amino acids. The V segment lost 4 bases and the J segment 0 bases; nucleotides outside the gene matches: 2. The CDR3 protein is CASSPGTGGSYNSPLHF. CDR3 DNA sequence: TGCGCCAGCAGCCCCGGGACAGGGGGCTCCTATAATTCACCCCTCCACTTT.

In nucleotides, the CDR3 is TGTGCCAGCAGCCCACAGGGCCAAGGGGGGACCGGGGAGCTGTTTTTT. Its protein product is CASSPQGQGGTGELFF. The chain has TRBV7-8 and TRBJ2-2, with D perhaps TRBD1 or TRBD2 (6 bases each). Germline CDR1 SGHVS, CDR2 FQNEAQ. This CDR3 contains 16 residues. V shed 5 bases and J shed 5 bases, with 18 bases lying between them.

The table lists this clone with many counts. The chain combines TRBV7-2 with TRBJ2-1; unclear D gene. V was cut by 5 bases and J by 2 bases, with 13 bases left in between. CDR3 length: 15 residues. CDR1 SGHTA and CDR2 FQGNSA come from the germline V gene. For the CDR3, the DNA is TGTGCCAGCAGCCCAACCGGGCAGGCCTACAATGAGCAGTTCTTC. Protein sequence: CASSPTGQAYNEQFF. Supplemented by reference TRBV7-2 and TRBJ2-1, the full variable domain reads GAGVSQSPSNKVTEKGKDVELRCDPISGHTALYWYRQSLGQGLEFLIYFQGNSAPDKSGLPSDRFSAERTGGSVSTLTIQRTQQEDSAVYLCASSPTGQAYNEQFFGPGTRLTVL.

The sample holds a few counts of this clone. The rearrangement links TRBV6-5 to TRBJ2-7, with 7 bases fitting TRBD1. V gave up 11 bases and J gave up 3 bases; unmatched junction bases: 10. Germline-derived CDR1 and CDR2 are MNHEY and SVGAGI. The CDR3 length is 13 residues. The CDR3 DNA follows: TGTGCCTCGAAGAGGGGGCCAGACTACGAGCAGTACTTC. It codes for CASKRGPDYEQYF.

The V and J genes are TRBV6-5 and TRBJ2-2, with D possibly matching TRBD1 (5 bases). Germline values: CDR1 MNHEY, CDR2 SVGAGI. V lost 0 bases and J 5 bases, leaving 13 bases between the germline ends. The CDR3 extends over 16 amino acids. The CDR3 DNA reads TGTGCCAGCAGTTACTCGGGCAGGGAAGGGACCGGGGAGCTGTTTTTT. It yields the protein CASSYSGREGTGELFF.

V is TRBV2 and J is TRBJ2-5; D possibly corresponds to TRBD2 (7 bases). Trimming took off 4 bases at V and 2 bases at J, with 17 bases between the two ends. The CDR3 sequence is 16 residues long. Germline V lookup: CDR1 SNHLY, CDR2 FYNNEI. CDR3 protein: CASSGGFGGTQETQYF. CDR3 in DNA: TGTGCCAGCAGTGGAGGATTCGGGGGGACACAAGAGACCCAGTACTTC.

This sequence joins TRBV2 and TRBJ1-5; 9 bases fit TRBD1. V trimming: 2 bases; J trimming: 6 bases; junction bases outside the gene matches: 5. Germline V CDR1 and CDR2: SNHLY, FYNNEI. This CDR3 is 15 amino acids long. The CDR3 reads CASSESTGGIQPQHF. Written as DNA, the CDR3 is TGTGCCAGCAGTGAAAGTACAGGGGGCATTCAGCCCCAGCATTTT.

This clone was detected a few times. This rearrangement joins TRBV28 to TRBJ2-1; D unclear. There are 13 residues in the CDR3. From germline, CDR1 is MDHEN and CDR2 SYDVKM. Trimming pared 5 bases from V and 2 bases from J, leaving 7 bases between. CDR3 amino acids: CASSRTTYNEQFF. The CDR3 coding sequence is TGTGCCAGCAGTAGGACGACCTACAATGAGCAGTTCTTC.

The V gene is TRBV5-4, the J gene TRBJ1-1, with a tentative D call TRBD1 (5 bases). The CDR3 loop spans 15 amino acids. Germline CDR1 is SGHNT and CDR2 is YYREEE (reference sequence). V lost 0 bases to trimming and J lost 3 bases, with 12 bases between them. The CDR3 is CASSLGISRDTEAFF. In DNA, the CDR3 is TGTGCCAGCAGCTTGGGGATTTCCAGGGACACTGAAGCTTTCTTT.

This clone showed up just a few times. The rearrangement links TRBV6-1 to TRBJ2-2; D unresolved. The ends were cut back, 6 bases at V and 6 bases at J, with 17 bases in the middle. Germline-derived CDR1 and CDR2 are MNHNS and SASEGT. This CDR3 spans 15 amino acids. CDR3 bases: TGTGCCAGCAGGACTGGATCTCCCCGGTCCGGGGAGCTGTTTTTT. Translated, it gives CASRTGSPRSGELFF.

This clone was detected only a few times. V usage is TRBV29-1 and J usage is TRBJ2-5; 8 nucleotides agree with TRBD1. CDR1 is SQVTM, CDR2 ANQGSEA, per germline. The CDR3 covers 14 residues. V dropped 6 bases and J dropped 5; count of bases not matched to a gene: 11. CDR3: CSVGRTGSRETQYF. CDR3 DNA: TGCAGCGTCGGTAGGACAGGGTCTAGGGAGACCCAGTACTTC.

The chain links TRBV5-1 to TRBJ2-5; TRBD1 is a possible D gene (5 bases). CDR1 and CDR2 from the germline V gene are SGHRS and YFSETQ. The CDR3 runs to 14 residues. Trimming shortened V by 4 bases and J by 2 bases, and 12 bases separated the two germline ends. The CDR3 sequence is CASSLYDRQETQYF. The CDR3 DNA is TGCGCCAGCAGCCTGTACGACAGACAAGAGACCCAGTACTTC.

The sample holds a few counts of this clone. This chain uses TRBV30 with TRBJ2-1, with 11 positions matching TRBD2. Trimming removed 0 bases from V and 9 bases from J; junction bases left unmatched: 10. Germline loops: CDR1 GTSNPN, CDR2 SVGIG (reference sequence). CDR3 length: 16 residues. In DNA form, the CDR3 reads TGTGCCTGGAGTGTGCTTAGCGGGAGGGTGAGTAGTGAGCAGTTCTTC. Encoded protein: CAWSVLSGRVSSEQFF.

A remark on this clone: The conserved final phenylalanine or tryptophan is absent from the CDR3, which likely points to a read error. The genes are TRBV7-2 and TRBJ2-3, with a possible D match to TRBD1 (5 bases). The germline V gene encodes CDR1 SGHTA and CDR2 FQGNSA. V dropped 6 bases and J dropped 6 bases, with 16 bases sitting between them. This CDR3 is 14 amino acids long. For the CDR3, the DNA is TGTGCCAGCAGTTCGCGATTATCAGGGGATACGCAGTATTCT. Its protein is CASSSRLSGDTQYS.

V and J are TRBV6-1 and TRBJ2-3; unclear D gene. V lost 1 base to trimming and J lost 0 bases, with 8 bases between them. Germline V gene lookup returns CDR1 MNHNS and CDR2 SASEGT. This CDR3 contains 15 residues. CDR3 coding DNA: TGTGCCAGCAGTGAAGTTGGGCGGAGCACAGATACGCAGTATTTT. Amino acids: CASSEVGRSTDTQYF.

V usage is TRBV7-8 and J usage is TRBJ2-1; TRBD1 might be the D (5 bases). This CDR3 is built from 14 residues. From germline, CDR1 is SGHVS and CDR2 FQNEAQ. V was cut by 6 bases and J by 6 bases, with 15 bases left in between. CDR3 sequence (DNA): TGTGCCAGCAGGTGGGCAGGGTCAGGCAATGAGCAGTTCTTC. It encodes CASRWAGSGNEQFF. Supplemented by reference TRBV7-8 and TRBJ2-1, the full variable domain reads GAGVSQSPRYKVAKRGQDVALRCDPISGHVSLFWYQQALGQGPEFLTYFQNEAQLDKSGLPSDRFFAERPEGSVSTLKIQRTQQEDSAVYLCASRWAGSGNEQFFGPGTRLTVL.

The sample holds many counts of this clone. The CDR3 here is CASSLEQGGTQYF. CDR3 sequence (DNA): TGTGCCAGCAGCTTAGAACAGGGTGGGACCCAGTACTTC. The rearrangement joins TRBV7-2 to TRBJ2-5, with D possibly being TRBD1 (6 bases). The germline V and J ends were trimmed by 1 base and 7 bases, with 10 bases remaining between them. The CDR3 has 13 amino acids. From germline, CDR1 is SGHTA and CDR2 FQGNSA.

The DNA of the CDR3 is TGTGCCAGCTCACCAACGGGACAGGGGAATGAAAAACTGTTTTTT. Translated: CASSPTGQGNEKLFF. The gene calls are TRBV18 and TRBJ1-4; 10 nucleotides align to TRBD1. V trimming: 2 bases; J trimming: 5 bases; junction bases outside the gene matches: 2. CDR1 KGHSH and CDR2 LQKENI come from the germline V gene. The CDR3 has 15 amino acids.

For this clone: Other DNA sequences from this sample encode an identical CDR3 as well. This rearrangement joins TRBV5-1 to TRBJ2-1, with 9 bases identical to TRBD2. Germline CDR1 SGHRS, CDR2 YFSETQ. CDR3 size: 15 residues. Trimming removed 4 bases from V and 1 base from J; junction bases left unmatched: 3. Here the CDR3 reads CASSLSGGSYNEQFF. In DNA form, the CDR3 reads TGCGCCAGCAGCCTTAGCGGGGGTTCCTACAATGAGCAGTTCTTC.

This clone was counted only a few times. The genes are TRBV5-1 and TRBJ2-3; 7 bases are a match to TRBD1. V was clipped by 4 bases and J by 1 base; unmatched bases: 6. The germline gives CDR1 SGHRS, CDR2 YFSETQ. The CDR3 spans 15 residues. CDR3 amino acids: CASSPGDSRTDTQYF. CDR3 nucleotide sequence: TGCGCCAGCAGCCCAGGGGACAGCCGCACAGATACGCAGTATTTT.

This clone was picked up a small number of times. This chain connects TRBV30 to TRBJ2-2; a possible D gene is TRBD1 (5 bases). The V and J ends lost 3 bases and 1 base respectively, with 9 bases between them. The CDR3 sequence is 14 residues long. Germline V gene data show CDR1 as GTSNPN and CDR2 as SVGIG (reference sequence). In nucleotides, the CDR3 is TGTGCCTGGAGACAGGTCCTGAACACCGGGGAGCTGTTTTTT. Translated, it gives CAWRQVLNTGELFF. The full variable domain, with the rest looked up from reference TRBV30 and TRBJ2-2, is SQTIHQWPATLVQPVGSPLSLECTVEGTSNPNLYWYRQAAGRGLQLLFYSVGIGQISSEVPQNLSASRPQDRQFILSSKKLLLSDSGFYLCAWRQVLNTGELFFGEGSRLTVL.

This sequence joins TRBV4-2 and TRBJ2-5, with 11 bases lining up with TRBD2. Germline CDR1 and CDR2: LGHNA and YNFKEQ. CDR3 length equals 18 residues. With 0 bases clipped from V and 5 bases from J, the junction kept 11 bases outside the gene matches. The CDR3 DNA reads TGTGCCAGCAGCCAAGATTCTCGGCTAGCGGGGGGTACGGAGACCCAGTACTTC. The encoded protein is CASSQDSRLAGGTETQYF.

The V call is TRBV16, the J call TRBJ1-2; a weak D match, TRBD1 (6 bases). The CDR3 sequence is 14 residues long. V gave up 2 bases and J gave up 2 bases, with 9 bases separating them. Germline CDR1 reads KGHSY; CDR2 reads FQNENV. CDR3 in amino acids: CASSQRTDNYGYTF. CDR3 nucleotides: TGTGCCAGCAGCCAAAGGACAGACAACTATGGCTACACCTTC.

The CDR3: CASSQDTEAFF. DNA of the CDR3: TGTGCCAGCAGCCAGGACACTGAAGCTTTCTTT. The rearrangement uses TRBV14 and TRBJ1-1; D not resolved. Germline V gene lookup returns CDR1 SGHDN and CDR2 FVKESK. Trimming removed 3 bases from V and 3 bases from J, with 2 bases in between. The CDR3 length is 11 residues.